What follows are 20 T cell receptor beta chains derived from one specimen sequenced in a study of blood T cell repertoires in COVID-19. The method was immunoSEQ multiplex PCR; TCRdb's version includes in-frame clones alone and lacks a portion of them. This sample has about 210,000 clones, with around 80% found just once. Sequencing was carried out using peripheral blood. Receptor source: a man aged 50-59 years with active or convalescent COVID-19.

The V gene is TRBV3-1 (or the pseudogene TRBV3-2), the J gene TRBJ2-7; 9 positions agree with TRBD1. V lost 5 bases to trimming and J lost 10 bases; unmatched junction nucleotides: 6. Germline CDR1 is LGHDT and CDR2 is YNNKEL (reference sequence). CDR3 length: 12 residues. The CDR3 sequence: CASSSRTGAQYV. The CDR3 DNA sequence: TGTGCCAGCAGCTCCCGGACAGGGGCTCAGTACGTC.

V usage is TRBV19 and J usage is TRBJ2-1; 12 bases align to TRBD2. From germline, CDR1 is LNHDA and CDR2 SQIVND (reference sequence). The CDR3 has 13 amino acids. V trimming: 10 bases; J trimming: 9 bases; junction bases outside the gene matches: 7. In DNA form, the CDR3 reads TGTGCCACTGCAGAACTAGCGGGGGGTGAGCAGTTCTTC. Amino acid sequence: CATAELAGGEQFF.

The gene calls are TRBV3-1 (or the pseudogene TRBV3-2) and TRBJ2-1; D is ambiguous. The CDR3 has 17 residues. CDR1 is LGHDT and CDR2 is YNNKEL in the germline V gene (reference sequence). The V and J ends lost 4 bases and 2 bases respectively, with 18 bases between them. This chain's CDR3 is CASSPRWSVFPYNEQFF. The CDR3, as DNA: TGTGCCAGCAGCCCCCGGTGGAGCGTATTCCCCTACAATGAGCAGTTCTTC.

The chain is built from TRBV6-2 or TRBV6-3 and TRBJ2-7; 7 bases are shared with TRBD1. With V trimmed by 2 bases and J by 6 bases, 13 bases remained unmatched. The CDR3 length is 16 residues. Looked up from germline, CDR1 is MNHEY and CDR2 is SVGEGT. The CDR3 sequence: CASSYHAFQGDPEQYF. CDR3 nucleotides: TGTGCCAGCAGTTACCACGCCTTTCAGGGGGACCCCGAGCAGTACTTC.

J is TRBJ2-5 and V is TRBV7-2; D may be TRBD2 (6 bases). Germline-derived CDR1 and CDR2 are SGHTA and FQGNSA. The CDR3 length is 15 residues. Between the trimmed V and J ends, which lost 1 base and 5 bases, there was a span of 14 bases. In DNA form, the CDR3 reads TGTGCCAGCAGCTTAGGGGTGACTAGGGCGGAGACCCAGTACTTC. It yields the protein CASSLGVTRAETQYF.

The gene calls are TRBV5-4 and TRBJ1-2, with 8 bases identical to TRBD1. CDR1 is SGHNT, CDR2 YYREEE, per germline (reference sequence). Trimming at V came to 4 bases and at J to 4 bases, leaving 6 bases not matched to a gene. The CDR3 consists of 14 residues. The DNA for the CDR3 is TGTGCCAGCAGCCATCGACAGGGGACCTATGGCTACACCTTC. Translating gives CASSHRQGTYGYTF. The whole variable domain, filled in from reference TRBV5-4 and TRBJ1-2, reads ETGVTQSPTHLIKTRGQQVTLRCSSQSGHNTVSWYQQALGQGPQFIFQYYREEENGRGNFPPRFSGLQFPNYSSELNVNALELDDSALYLCASSHRQGTYGYTFGSGTRLTVV.

The genes are TRBV19 and TRBJ1-4; D possibly corresponds to TRBD1 (6 bases). The V gene lost 5 bases and the J gene lost 7 bases, with 14 bases spanning the gap. CDR1 is LNHDA and CDR2 is SQIVND in the germline V gene (reference sequence). The CDR3 length is 14 residues. DNA of the CDR3: TGTGCCAGTAGTGGGGGGGCGCCTAGTGAAAAACTGTTTTTT. Translated, it gives CASSGGAPSEKLFF.

V gene TRBV5-6 combines with J gene TRBJ1-3; 7 positions match TRBD1. CDR3 size: 14 residues. V lost 4 bases and J lost 4; bases outside the gene matches: 5. CDR1 SGHDT and CDR2 YYEEEE come from the germline V gene. CDR3 residues: CASSLPGGGNTIYF. Here the CDR3 DNA reads TGTGCCAGCAGCCTCCCAGGGGGGGGAAACACCATATATTTT.

This clone has a handful of counts. This chain joins TRBV19 and TRBJ1-5; TRBD1 aligns across 8 bases. Trimming removed 2 bases from V and 2 bases from J; junction bases left unmatched: 8. This CDR3 has 17 amino acids. Germline CDR1 and CDR2: LNHDA and SQIVND (reference sequence). CDR3 residues: CASSIRQGFAGNQPQHF. Written as DNA, the CDR3 is TGTGCCAGTAGTATACGACAGGGGTTTGCAGGCAATCAGCCCCAGCATTTT.

The genes are TRBV19 and TRBJ1-6; no definite D call. V lost 6 bases to trimming and J lost 6 bases, with 12 bases between them. CDR1 and CDR2 from the germline V gene are LNHDA and SQIVND (reference sequence). There are 14 residues in the CDR3. The CDR3 protein is CASSVERSNSPLHF. The CDR3 region has the DNA TGTGCCAGTAGCGTGGAGAGAAGTAATTCACCCCTCCACTTT.

This clone was found a few times. The chain couples TRBV6-5 to TRBJ2-5, with 8 nucleotides matching TRBD2. V shed 6 bases, J shed 5 bases, and the junction held 11 bases outside the gene matches. This CDR3 is 15 amino acids long. The germline V gene has CDR1 MNHEY and CDR2 SVGAGI. The CDR3 here is CASSGYRGGWETQYF. CDR3 sequence (DNA): TGTGCCAGCAGCGGCTATCGGGGGGGCTGGGAGACCCAGTACTTC.

J is TRBJ1-6 and V is TRBV28; 7 bases agree with TRBD1. V shed 4 bases, J shed 0 bases, and the junction held 6 bases outside the gene matches. The V gene's germline CDR1 is MDHEN and CDR2 SYDVKM. The CDR3 is 17 amino acids. As DNA, the CDR3 is TGTGCCAGCAGTTCCCAGGGGGTGAGCTCCTATAATTCACCCCTCCACTTT. Residues: CASSSQGVSSYNSPLHF.

V usage is TRBV7-9 and J usage is TRBJ1-2; D may be TRBD1 (6 bases). Germline CDR1 is SEHNR and CDR2 is FQNEAQ (reference sequence). The V gene lost 1 base and the J gene lost 4 bases, with 25 bases spanning the gap. This CDR3 has 19 residues. In DNA, the CDR3 is TGTGCCAGCAGCTTAGTGGGGCGGGCAGGGGTCCCCCGCTCCTATGGCTACACCTTC. Its translation is CASSLVGRAGVPRSYGYTF.

The rearrangement joins TRBV7-8 to TRBJ2-7; perhaps TRBD2 as D (7 bases). V was clipped by 5 bases and J by 2 bases, with 13 bases between them. Looked up from germline, CDR1 is SGHVS and CDR2 is FQNEAQ. The CDR3 spans 14 residues. CDR3 nucleotides: TGTGCCAGCAGCCCGAGGGGGGGCACCTACGAGCAGTACTTC. Residues: CASSPRGGTYEQYF.

The genes are TRBV28 and TRBJ1-5, with TRBD1 identical over 12 bases. The CDR3 totals 15 residues. Germline loops: CDR1 MDHEN, CDR2 SYDVKM. The junction had 2 bases not matched to a gene; V was cut back by 3 bases and J by 5 bases. The CDR3 DNA reads TGTGCCAGCAGTTTCGGGACAGGGGGCGATCAGCCCCAGCATTTT. Amino acids: CASSFGTGGDQPQHF.

The genes are TRBV5-1 and TRBJ2-4; 16 bases are a match to TRBD2. The CDR3 is 17 amino acids. V lost 4 bases to trimming and J lost 5 bases; unmatched junction nucleotides: 6. From germline, CDR1 is SGHRS and CDR2 YFSETQ. The chain's CDR3 is CASSPGTSGRVENIQYF. As DNA, the CDR3 is TGCGCCAGCAGCCCAGGGACTAGCGGGAGGGTGGAAAACATTCAGTACTTC. Using reference TRBV5-1 and TRBJ2-4 for the parts outside the CDR3, the full variable domain is KAGVTQTPRYLIKTRGQQVTLSCSPISGHRSVSWYQQTPGQGLQFLFEYFSETQRNKGNFPGRFSGRQFSNSRSEMNVSTLELGDSALYLCASSPGTSGRVENIQYFGAGTRLSVL.

The chain has TRBV5-1 and TRBJ2-3; tentative D call: TRBD1 (5 bases). Trimming removed 4 bases from V and 4 bases from J, with 10 bases in between. The CDR3 is made up of 13 amino acids. Per germline, CDR1 SGHRS and CDR2 YFSETQ. CDR3 loop: CASSAQGADTQYF. The CDR3 DNA reads as TGCGCCAGCAGCGCGCAGGGTGCAGATACGCAGTATTTT.

The genes are TRBV6-5 and TRBJ2-2, with 11 bases fitting TRBD2. The CDR3 sequence is 15 residues long. Germline CDR1 reads MNHEY; CDR2 reads SVGAGI. V lost 4 bases and J lost 5; bases outside the gene matches: 3. Here the CDR3 DNA reads TGTGCCAGCAGTTTCCGGACTAGCGGGACCGGGGAGCTGTTTTTT. It codes for CASSFRTSGTGELFF.

The chain joins TRBV19 to TRBJ1-5; TRBD1 aligns across 8 bases. CDR1 and CDR2 from the germline V gene are LNHDA and SQIVND (reference sequence). V trimming: 10 bases; J trimming: 5 bases; junction bases outside the gene matches: 13. The CDR3 totals 15 residues. CDR3 protein: CATCLTGGIDQPQHF. CDR3 coding DNA: TGTGCCACTTGCTTAACAGGGGGAATTGATCAGCCCCAGCATTTT.

The chain joins TRBV7-9 to TRBJ2-3; TRBD2 matches 9 bases. CDR1 is SEHNR, CDR2 FQNEAQ, per germline (reference sequence). V lost 5 bases, J lost 7 bases, and 7 bases stayed unmatched. The CDR3 is made up of 14 amino acids. CDR3 region: CASSPGLATYTQYF. CDR3 in DNA: TGTGCCAGCAGCCCCGGACTAGCGACTTATACGCAGTATTTT.